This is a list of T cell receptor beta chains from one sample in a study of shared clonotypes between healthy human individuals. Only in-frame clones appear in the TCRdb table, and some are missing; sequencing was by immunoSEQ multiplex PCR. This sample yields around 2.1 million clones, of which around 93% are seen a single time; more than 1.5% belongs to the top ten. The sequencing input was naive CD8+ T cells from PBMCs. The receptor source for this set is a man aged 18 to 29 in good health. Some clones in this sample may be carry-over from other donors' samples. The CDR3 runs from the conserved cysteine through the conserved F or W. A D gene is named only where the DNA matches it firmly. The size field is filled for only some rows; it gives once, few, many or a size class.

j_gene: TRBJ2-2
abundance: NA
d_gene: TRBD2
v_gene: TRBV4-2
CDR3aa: CASSQELEAGEAGELFF
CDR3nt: TGTGCCAGCAGCCAAGAATTAGAGGCGGGAGAGGCCGGGGAGCTGTTTTTT

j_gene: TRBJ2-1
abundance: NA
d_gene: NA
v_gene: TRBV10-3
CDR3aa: CAISEGGSAYNEQFF
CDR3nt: TGTGCCATCAGTGAAGGAGGGAGTGCCTACAATGAGCAGTTCTTC

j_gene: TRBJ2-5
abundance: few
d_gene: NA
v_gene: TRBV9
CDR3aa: CASSEDGWETQYF
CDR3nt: TGTGCCAGCAGCGAGGACGGCTGGGAGACCCAGTACTTC

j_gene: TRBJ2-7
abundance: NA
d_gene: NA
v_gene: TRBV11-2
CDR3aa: CASSQSGARTYEQYF
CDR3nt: TGTGCCAGCAGCCAATCAGGGGCGCGGACCTACGAGCAGTACTTC

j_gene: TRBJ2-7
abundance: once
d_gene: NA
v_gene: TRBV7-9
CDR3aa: CASSSMGTAEEQYF
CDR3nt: TGTGCCAGCAGCTCCATGGGTACTGCCGAGGAGCAGTACTTC

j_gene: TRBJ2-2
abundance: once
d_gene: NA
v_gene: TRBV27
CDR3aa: CASSSTNTGELFF
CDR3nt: TGTGCCAGCAGTTCAACGAACACCGGGGAGCTGTTTTTT

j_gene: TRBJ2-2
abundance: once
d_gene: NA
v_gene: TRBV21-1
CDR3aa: CASSNGRTNTGELFF
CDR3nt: TGTGCCAGCAGCAACGGGAGGACGAACACCGGGGAGCTGTTTTTT

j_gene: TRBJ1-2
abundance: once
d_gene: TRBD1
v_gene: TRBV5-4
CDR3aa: CASRTGTDIYGYTF
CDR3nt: TGTGCCAGCAGAACCGGGACAGACATCTATGGCTACACCTTC

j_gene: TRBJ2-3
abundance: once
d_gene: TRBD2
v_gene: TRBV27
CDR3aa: CASSLFAGLAPDTQYF
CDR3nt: TGTGCCAGCAGTTTATTCGCGGGACTAGCGCCAGATACGCAGTATTTT

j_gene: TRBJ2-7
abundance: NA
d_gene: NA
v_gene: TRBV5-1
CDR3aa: CASSLDRGLGYYEQYF
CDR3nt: TGCGCCAGCAGCTTGGACCGGGGTTTGGGATACTACGAGCAGTACTTC

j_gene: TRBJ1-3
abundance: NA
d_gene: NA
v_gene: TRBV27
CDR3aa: CASSSIQGFPSGNTIYF
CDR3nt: TGTGCCAGCAGTTCGATCCAGGGGTTTCCCTCTGGAAACACCATATATTTT

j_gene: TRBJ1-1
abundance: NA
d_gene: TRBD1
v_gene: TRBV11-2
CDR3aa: CASSLVRQGALNTEAFF
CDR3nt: TGTGCCAGCAGCTTAGTTAGGCAGGGGGCATTGAACACTGAAGCTTTCTTT

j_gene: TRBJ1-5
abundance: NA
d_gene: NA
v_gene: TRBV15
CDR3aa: CATSRGAGSNQPQHF
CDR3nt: TGTGCCACCAGCAGAGGGGCCGGGAGCAATCAGCCCCAGCATTTT

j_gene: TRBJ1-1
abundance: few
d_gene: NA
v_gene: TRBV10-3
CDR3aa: CAISEGVMVGTEAFF
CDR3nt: TGTGCCATCAGTGAGGGGGTAATGGTAGGTACTGAAGCTTTCTTT

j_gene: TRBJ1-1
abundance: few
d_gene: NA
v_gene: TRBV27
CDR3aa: CASSTTLGAGEAFF
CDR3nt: TGTGCCAGCAGTACCACTCTGGGGGCGGGTGAAGCTTTCTTT

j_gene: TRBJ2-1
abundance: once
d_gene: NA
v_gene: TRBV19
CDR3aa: CASSIRGRSGDEQFF
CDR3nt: TGTGCCAGTAGTATTCGGGGGAGGAGTGGGGATGAGCAGTTCTTC

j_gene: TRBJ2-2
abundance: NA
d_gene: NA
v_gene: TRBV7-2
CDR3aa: CASSLMVLYTGELFF
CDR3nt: TGTGCCAGCAGCTTAATGGTTCTGTACACCGGGGAGCTGTTTTTT

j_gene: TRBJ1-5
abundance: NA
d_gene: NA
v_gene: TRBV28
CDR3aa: CASSSDSSNQPQHF
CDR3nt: TGTGCCAGCAGTAGTGACAGCAGCAATCAGCCCCAGCATTTT

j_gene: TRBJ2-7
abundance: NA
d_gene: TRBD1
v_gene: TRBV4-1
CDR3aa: CASKLEGASSEQYF
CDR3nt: TGCGCCAGCAAACTAGAGGGGGCGTCGAGCGAGCAGTACTTC

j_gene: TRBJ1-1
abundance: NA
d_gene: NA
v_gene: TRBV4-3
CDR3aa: CASSQDIGTVNTEAFF
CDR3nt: TGCGCCAGCAGCCAAGATATCGGGACGGTGAACACTGAAGCTTTCTTT

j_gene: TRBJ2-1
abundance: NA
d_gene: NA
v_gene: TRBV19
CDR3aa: CASSIGSASSYNEQFF
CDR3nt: TGTGCCAGTAGTATCGGAAGCGCTAGCTCCTACAATGAGCAGTTCTTC

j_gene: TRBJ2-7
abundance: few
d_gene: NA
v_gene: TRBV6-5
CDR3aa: CASSMTQIRYEQYF
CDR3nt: TGTGCCAGCAGCATGACGCAAATCCGCTACGAGCAGTACTTC

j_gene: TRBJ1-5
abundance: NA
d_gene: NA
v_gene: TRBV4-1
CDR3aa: CASNPYYSNQPQHF
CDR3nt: TGCGCCAGCAATCCATATTATAGCAATCAGCCCCAGCATTTT